This T cell receptor (beta chain) was documented in a study of OX40 agonist ivuxolimab in advanced cancers. Study-wide background: Given to patients was ivuxolimab, an agonistic anti-OX40 (CD134) antibody. From 23 to 79 years was the age range, with a mean of around 60 years, and roughly 80% were male.

Method: immunoSEQ multiplex PCR; TCRdb's copy keeps in-frame clones and lacks some. Among about 100,000 clones listed, 90% were seen once. Concerning this clone: As yet, its antigen is unknown.

Study results and caveats: Some nonresponders also had low normalized T-cell clonal expansion.

The TCR sequence derives from an adult with an advanced solid tumor such as melanoma, head and neck, liver or kidney cancer. The sample in question was CD4+ or CD8+ T cells sorted from blood, obtained in a trial of the OX40 agonist ivuxolimab.

For the CDR3, the DNA is TGCAGCGTTATAGGACAGTTGCAAGAGACCCAGTACTTC. Protein sequence: CSVIGQLQETQYF. This chain connects TRBV29-1 to TRBJ2-5, with TRBD1 as a possible D gene (6 bases). The V and J ends lost 5 bases and 2 bases respectively, with 12 bases between them. CDR1 SQVTM and CDR2 ANQGSEA come from the germline V gene. The length of the CDR3 is 13 residues.